This T cell receptor beta chain comes out of a study of T cell responses to AZD1222 COVID-19 vaccine (dated by TCRdb to about 2021). Study-level background: A total of more than 230 trial participants underwent TCR sequencing, of whom roughly 210 had received two doses of AZD1222 and around 25 had received two doses of the MenACWY control vaccine. Trial participants were enrolled by age into 18-55, 56-69 and 70-plus year subgroups, with roughly 160, 29 and 62 TCR-sequenced participants respectively. General conclusions and limits of the study: Most participants were white British and females outnumbered males, and the authors suggested that clonal diversity may have been underestimated. CD4 TCRs associated with the vaccine covered the entire spike protein, and the dominant responses were in regions 160-218 and 743-854. In the small 56-69-year group, the increase in depth fell short of significance, most likely because of low power. Conclusions about previously exposed vaccinees are limited, since just a handful of AZD1222 recipients were seropositive for SARS-CoV-2 at baseline. Nearly half of unique spike-specific TCRs reportedly recognized epitopes outside regions mutated in the B.1.351 and B.1.1.7 variants. Because no day 14 peak-response samples were available, the repertoires could be characterized only after the peak T cell response. After two AZD1222 doses, both the breadth and the depth of spike-specific TCRs were significantly higher than at day 0 and than in MenACWY recipients.

In the paper's terms, the time point label means: about 28 days (+/-7) after the second vaccine dose. AZD1222 recipients whose second dose came at about 4 weeks and those whose second dose came at about 12 weeks were combined into one group, since spike-specific TCR depth and breadth did not differ between the two schedules. The vaccinee samples were drawn from two UK trials, COV001 and COV002, one of which was a single-blind randomized controlled phase 2/3 trial testing AZD1222 (ChAdOx1 nCoV-19) in healthy adults. For TCRbeta chain sequencing, PBMC samples from trial participants were taken at day 0 and at day 28 after the second dose. The CDR3 regions of human TCRbeta chains were analyzed by immunosequencing. Per the source publication's procedure: TCRs in the repertoires were matched against a reference library of SARS-CoV-2-specific TCRs that had been generated with the MIRA antigen-specificity platform. Breadth meant the fraction of unique TCRs that were SARS-CoV-2-associated, whereas depth meant the fraction of total T cells that were SARS-CoV-2-associated. Using the MIRA data, each spike-specific TCR was mapped to the spike region that the TCR reacts to and placed in a CD4 or CD8 class. Log10-transformed breadth and depth values were compared by one-way ANOVA with Sidak's multiple comparisons tests. TCRdb limited this immuneACCESS table to in-frame rearrangements with V and J called. A share of clones is missing; checked studies link under half to unresolved V genes, and the rest is unexplained. That table is the source of V, J and clone size, and D and trimming were worked out from the DNA. The sample table contains 110,000 or so clones; only one count was recorded for more than 75% of them. Around 4.4% of the sample rests with the top ten.

V is cut by 1 base and J by 7 bases, and the space between the germline ends is 5 bases. Taken from cysteine to phenylalanine, the CDR3 has 12 residues. The CDR3 DNA has 36 bases and is translated from base 1. CDR1 is given as KGHSY and CDR2 as FQNENV, both from the germline V gene. With regard to this clone: Its antigen remains undetermined. Base-call qualities are not available, and no considerably larger clone is one nucleotide away.

The specimen was peripheral blood, collected 28 days after the second AZD1222 dose. The rearranged chain carries TRBV16 and TRBJ1-5, with no D gene named confidently. This receptor was obtained from an adult who received the AZD1222 COVID-19 vaccine. The CDR3 region: CASSQLIQPQHF. DNA sequence: TGTGCCAGCAGCCAATTGATCCAGCCCCAGCATTTT.